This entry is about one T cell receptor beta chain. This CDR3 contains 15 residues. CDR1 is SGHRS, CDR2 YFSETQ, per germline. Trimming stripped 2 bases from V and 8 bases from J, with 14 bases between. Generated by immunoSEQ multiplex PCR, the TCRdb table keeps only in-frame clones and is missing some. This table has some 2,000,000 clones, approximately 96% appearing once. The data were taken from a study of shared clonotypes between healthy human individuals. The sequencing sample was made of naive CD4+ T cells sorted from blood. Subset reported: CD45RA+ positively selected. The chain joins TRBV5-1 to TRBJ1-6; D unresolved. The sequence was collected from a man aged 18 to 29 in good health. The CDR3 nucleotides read TGCGCCAGCAGCTTTGGCCGAGGATCCGATTCACCCCTCCACTTT. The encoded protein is CASSFGRGSDSPLHF. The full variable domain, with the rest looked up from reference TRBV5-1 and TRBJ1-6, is KAGVTQTPRYLIKTRGQQVTLSCSPISGHRSVSWYQQTPGQGLQFLFEYFSETQRNKGNFPGRFSGRQFSNSRSEMNVSTLELGDSALYLCASSFGRGSDSPLHFGNGTRLTVT.